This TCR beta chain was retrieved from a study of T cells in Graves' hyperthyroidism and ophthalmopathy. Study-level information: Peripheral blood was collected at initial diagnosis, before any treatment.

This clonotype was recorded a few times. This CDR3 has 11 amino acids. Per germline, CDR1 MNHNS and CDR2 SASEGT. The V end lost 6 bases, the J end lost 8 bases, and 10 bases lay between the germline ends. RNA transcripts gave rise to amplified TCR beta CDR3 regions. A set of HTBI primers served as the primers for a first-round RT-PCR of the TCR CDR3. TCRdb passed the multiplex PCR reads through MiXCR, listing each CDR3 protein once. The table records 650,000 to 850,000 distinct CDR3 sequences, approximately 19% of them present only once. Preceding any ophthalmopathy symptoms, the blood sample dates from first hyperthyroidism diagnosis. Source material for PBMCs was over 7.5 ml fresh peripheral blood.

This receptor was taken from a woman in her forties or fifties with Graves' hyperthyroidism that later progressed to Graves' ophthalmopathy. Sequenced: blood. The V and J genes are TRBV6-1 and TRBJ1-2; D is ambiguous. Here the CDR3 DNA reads TGTGCCAGCAGCGACCTGGGGGGCTACACCTTC. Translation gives CASSDLGGYTF.